This is a list of T cell receptor beta chains from one sample in a study of human T cells and chemical hapten exposure. Via MiXCR, TCRdb re-called the RACE reads, giving one row per CDR3 protein. Of around 82,000 distinct CDR3 sequences in the sample, 6.6% were seen once. Sequences were derived from whole blood, sampled in connection with sensitization to the hapten diphenylcyclopropenone (DPC). The receptors originated from a woman between 25 and 40 years old with alopecia areata. Some clones in this sample may be carry-over from other donors' samples. Both conserved end residues are part of each CDR3. D genes are given only for firm matches. Size tells how often a clone was seen (once, few, many) or the class of an expanded clone, and some rows leave it out.

CDR3 | DNA | D | J | V | size
CASSFIDAGDRSSPFF | TGCGCCAGCAGCTTTATTGATGCCGGGGACAGGTCCTCCCCTTTCTTT | TRBD1 | TRBJ1-1 | TRBV5-1 | many
CASAQDRGQSGELFF | TGTGCCAGCGCCCAGGACAGGGGACAGAGCGGGGAGCTGTTTTTT | TRBD1 | TRBJ2-2 | TRBV6-5 | NA
CAISESGSEETQYF | TGTGCCATCAGTGAGTCCGGGAGCGAGGAGACCCAGTACTTC | NA | TRBJ2-5 | TRBV10-3 | many
CASSPTPGYEQYF | TGTGCCAGCAGCCCCACCCCCGGGTACGAGCAGTACTTC | NA | TRBJ2-7 | TRBV9 | many
CASSLGFQGPEEKLFF | TGCGCCAGCAGCTTGGGGTTTCAAGGACCCGAAGAAAAACTGTTTTTT | NA | TRBJ1-4 | TRBV5-1 | many
CSVRQGATEAFF | TGCAGCGTGAGACAGGGGGCAACTGAAGCTTTCTTT | TRBD1 | TRBJ1-1 | TRBV29-1 | many
CASTRGTSGENIQYF | TGTGCCAGCACCCGAGGGACTAGCGGGGAAAACATTCAGTACTTC | TRBD2 | TRBJ2-4 | TRBV6-4 | many
CSVEIMGDEQYF | TGCAGCGTTGAAATTATGGGGGACGAGCAGTACTTC | NA | TRBJ2-7 | TRBV29-1 | many
CGSMESSYNSPLHF | TGCGGCAGTATGGAGAGCTCCTATAATTCACCCCTCCACTTT | NA | TRBJ1-6 | TRBV20-1 | many
CASSVRAGGLGTDTQYF | TGTGCCAGCAGCGTCCGAGCGGGGGGGCTGGGCACAGATACGCAGTATTTT | TRBD2 | TRBJ2-3 | TRBV9 | NA
CANSMWGADNSPLHF | TGCGCCAACAGTATGTGGGGGGCTGATAATTCACCCCTCCACTTT | NA | TRBJ1-6 | TRBV10-2 | few
CASSFRWGQTDNYGYTF | TGTGCCAGCAGTTTCCGCTGGGGGCAGACCGATAACTATGGCTACACCTTC | NA | TRBJ1-2 | TRBV27 | many
CASSLDGQGLEPQHF | TGCGCCAGCAGCTTGGATGGGCAGGGTTTAGAGCCCCAGCATTTT | NA | TRBJ1-5 | TRBV5-1 | many
CASSWPDRDGRQTQYF | TGCGCCAGCAGCTGGCCCGACAGGGACGGTCGACAGACCCAGTACTTC | TRBD1 | TRBJ2-5 | TRBV5-1 | many
CASSPRSGRSYEQYF | TGTGCCAGCAGCCCCCGAAGCGGGCGCTCCTACGAGCAGTACTTC | NA | TRBJ2-7 | TRBV7-9 | many
CASSPGQTNTGELFF | TGTGCCAGCAGCCCGGGACAGACGAACACCGGGGAGCTGTTTTTT | TRBD1 | TRBJ2-2 | TRBV3-1 | NA
CSAQGQGEDEQYF | TGCAGTGCCCAGGGACAGGGGGAAGACGAGCAGTACTTC | TRBD1 | TRBJ2-7 | TRBV20-1 | NA
CASSESSGYNEQYF | TGCGCCAGCAGTGAGTCGTCAGGCTACAACGAGCAGTACTTC | NA | TRBJ2-7 | TRBV10-1 | many
CATSAADRVNTDTQYF | TGTGCCACCAGCGCCGCGGACAGGGTAAACACAGATACGCAGTATTTT | TRBD1 | TRBJ2-3 | TRBV15 | many
CASSPITTGDGEAFF | TGCGCCAGCAGCCCTATCACAACAGGGGACGGTGAAGCTTTCTTT | TRBD1 | TRBJ1-1 | TRBV5-1 | few
CAWRVNTEAFF | TGTGCCTGGAGGGTGAACACTGAAGCTTTCTTT | NA | TRBJ1-1 | TRBV30 | few
CASSYSWGAPNQPQHF | TGTGCCAGCAGTTACTCGTGGGGGGCGCCAAATCAGCCCCAGCATTTT | NA | TRBJ1-5 | TRBV6-2/TRBV6-3 | many
CASSGRTIELQETQYF | TGCGCCAGCAGCGGGCGGACGATTGAGCTCCAAGAGACCCAGTACTTC | NA | TRBJ2-5 | TRBV5-1 | many
CASSYDFPTQETQYF | TGTGCCAGCAGTTACGACTTCCCGACACAAGAGACCCAGTACTTC | NA | TRBJ2-5 | TRBV6-5 | NA
CASSPREAQSNEQFF | TGTGCCAGCAGCCCAAGGGAGGCCCAGAGCAATGAGCAGTTCTTC | NA | TRBJ2-1 | TRBV7-3 | many
CSARDPLAGTDTQYF | TGCAGTGCTAGAGATCCGCTAGCGGGGACAGATACGCAGTATTTT | TRBD2 | TRBJ2-3 | TRBV20-1 | many
CASSQTSSGALYEQYF | TGTGCCAGCAGCCAAACCTCCTCCGGAGCCCTCTACGAGCAGTACTTC | NA | TRBJ2-7 | TRBV3-1 | many
CASGRQNTEAFF | TGTGCCAGCGGCCGCCAGAACACTGAAGCTTTCTTT | NA | TRBJ1-1 | TRBV6-2/TRBV6-3 | NA
CASSWGGNEQFF | TGTGCCAGCAGTTGGGGGGGGAATGAGCAGTTCTTC | TRBD2 | TRBJ2-1 | TRBV12-3/TRBV12-4 | NA
CASTPGQSNQPQHF | TGTGCCAGCACCCCTGGACAGTCCAATCAGCCCCAGCATTTT | NA | TRBJ1-5 | TRBV6-6 | many
CSARETVLNEQFF | TGCAGTGCTAGGGAGACAGTCCTCAATGAGCAGTTCTTC | NA | TRBJ2-1 | TRBV20-1 | few
CASTEGFVPEAFF | TGTGCCAGCACTGAGGGATTCGTACCTGAAGCTTTCTTT | NA | TRBJ1-1 | TRBV6-2/TRBV6-3 | NA
CASSPLSETQHF | TGTGCCAGCAGCCCCCTAAGCGAGACCCAGCATTTT | NA | TRBJ1-5 | TRBV2 | many
CASSYWRFDTQYF | TGTGCCAGCAGTTACTGGCGTTTCGATACGCAGTATTTT | NA | TRBJ2-3 | TRBV6-5 | many
CASSFAWGAGSYNEQFF | TGTGCCAGCAGTTTTGCATGGGGGGCAGGGTCCTACAATGAGCAGTTCTTC | NA | TRBJ2-1 | TRBV27 | many
CASSEYKGNTIYF | TGTGCCAGCAGTGAATATAAAGGAAACACCATATATTTT | NA | TRBJ1-3 | TRBV2 | many
CASSQGTGGNQPQNF | TGTGCCAGCAGCCAAGGGACAGGGGGCAATCAGCCCCAGAATTTT | TRBD1 | TRBJ1-5 | TRBV3-1 | NA
CASRPGQNYGYTF | TGTGCCAGCAGACCGGGACAGAACTATGGCTACACCTTC | TRBD1 | TRBJ1-2 | TRBV27 | NA
CASFPARAGTEAFF | TGTGCCAGCTTCCCGGCCAGGGCTGGCACTGAAGCTTTCTTT | NA | TRBJ1-1 | TRBV18 | NA
CASSPTGAARNTEAFF | TGTGCCAGCAGCCCTACAGGGGCCGCAAGGAACACTGAAGCTTTCTTT | TRBD1 | TRBJ1-1 | TRBV7-8 | many
CASSPGLAGGRTTDTQYF | TGTGCCAGCAGCCCGGGACTAGCGGGGGGACGCACCACAGATACGCAGTATTTT | TRBD2 | TRBJ2-3 | TRBV12-3/TRBV12-4 | many
CASVTGSYGELFF | TGTGCCAGCGTGACAGGGTCCTACGGGGAGCTGTTTTTT | TRBD1 | TRBJ2-2 | TRBV12-3/TRBV12-4 | many
CASSSVAGAYNEQFF | TGTGCCAGCAGTTCGGTAGCGGGGGCGTACAATGAGCAGTTCTTC | TRBD2 | TRBJ2-1 | TRBV27 | NA
CASTHRGYQETQYF | TGCGCCAGCACTCATAGGGGGTACCAAGAGACCCAGTACTTC | NA | TRBJ2-5 | TRBV10-2 | many
CASSLPLLAGWRNEQFF | TGTGCCAGCAGCTTGCCGCTACTAGCGGGGTGGAGGAATGAGCAGTTCTTC | TRBD2 | TRBJ2-1 | TRBV5-6 | many
CSVEDRGTAYGYTF | TGCAGCGTTGAAGATCGGGGGACAGCGTATGGCTACACCTTC | TRBD1 | TRBJ1-2 | TRBV29-1 | NA
CASSLDHNSPLNF | TGTGCCAGCAGTTTAGATCATAATTCACCCCTCAACTTT | NA | TRBJ1-6 | TRBV12-3/TRBV12-4 | NA
CASSPARTGDGQPQHF | TGTGCCAGCTCACCAGCCCGGACAGGGGACGGTCAGCCCCAGCATTTT | TRBD1 | TRBJ1-5 | TRBV18 | many
CASSLGDRGYSNQPQHF | TGTGCCAGCAGCTTGGGTGACAGAGGGTATAGCAATCAGCCCCAGCATTTT | NA | TRBJ1-5 | TRBV5-5 | NA
CAISRGQGQETQYF | TGTGCCATCAGTAGGGGACAGGGGCAAGAGACCCAGTACTTC | TRBD1 | TRBJ2-5 | TRBV10-3 | NA
CASSLASSGGRTDTQYF | TGTGCCAGCAGCTTAGCGTCCAGCGGGGGTCGTACAGATACGCAGTATTTT | TRBD2 | TRBJ2-3 | TRBV7-9 | many
CASSLVDRGGYTF | TGTGCCAGCAGCTTAGTAGACAGAGGCGGCTACACCTTC | NA | TRBJ1-2 | TRBV7-8 | NA
CASRRGGASYEQYF | TGTGCCAGTCGCCGGGGTGGAGCCTCCTACGAGCAGTACTTC | NA | TRBJ2-7 | TRBV6-1 | many
CASSARGILNTEAFF | TGTGCCAGCAGTGCCAGGGGGATATTGAACACTGAAGCTTTCTTT | TRBD1 | TRBJ1-1 | TRBV6-5 | few
CASSFWGRETQYF | TGTGCCAGCAGCTTCTGGGGCCGGGAGACCCAGTACTTC | NA | TRBJ2-5 | TRBV5-6 | few
CASRRQLLANYGYTF | TGTGCCAGCAGACGTCAGCTTCTAGCTAACTATGGCTACACCTTC | NA | TRBJ1-2 | TRBV2 | many
CASSVSGGPADTQYF | TGTGCCAGCAGCGTCAGTGGGGGTCCGGCAGATACGCAGTATTTT | NA | TRBJ2-3 | TRBV7-9 | many